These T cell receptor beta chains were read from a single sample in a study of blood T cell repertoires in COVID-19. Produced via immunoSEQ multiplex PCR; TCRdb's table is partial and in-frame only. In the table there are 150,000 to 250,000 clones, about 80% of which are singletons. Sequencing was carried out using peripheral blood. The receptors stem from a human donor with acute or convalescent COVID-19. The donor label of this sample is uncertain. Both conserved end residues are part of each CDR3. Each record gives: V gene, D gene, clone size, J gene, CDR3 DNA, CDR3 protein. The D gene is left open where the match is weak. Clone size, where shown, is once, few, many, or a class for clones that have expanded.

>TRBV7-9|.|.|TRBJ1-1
TGTGCCAGCAGCCGCCGAGGGGGGGCTGAAGCTTTCTTT
CASSRRGGAEAFF
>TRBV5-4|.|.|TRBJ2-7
TGTGCCAGCAGCTTGGCCGTACAGCCACGCGAGCAGTACTTC
CASSLAVQPREQYF
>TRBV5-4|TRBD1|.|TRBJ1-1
TGTGCCAGCAGCTCATCTGTGGACAGGGTGGGTGAAGCTTTCTTT
CASSSSVDRVGEAFF
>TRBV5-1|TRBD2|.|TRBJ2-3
TGCGCCAGCAGCCCACGGACTAGCGGGAGCACAGATACGCAGTATTTT
CASSPRTSGSTDTQYF
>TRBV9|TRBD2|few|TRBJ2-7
TGTGCCAGCAGCGTAGGCGGTAGCGGGAGGACCGAGTACGAGCAGTACTTC
CASSVGGSGRTEYEQYF
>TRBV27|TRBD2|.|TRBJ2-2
TGTGCCAGCAGTAACCCCACTTTGGCGGGGGCGAACACCGGGGAGCTGTTTTTT
CASSNPTLAGANTGELFF
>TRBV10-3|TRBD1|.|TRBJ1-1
TGTGCCATCAGCCAGGGGGGTGGGAACACTGAAGCTTTCTTT
CAISQGGGNTEAFF
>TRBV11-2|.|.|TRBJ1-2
TGTGCCAGCAGCTCTAATCGGGGGGTGGGTGATGGCTACACCTTC
CASSSNRGVGDGYTF
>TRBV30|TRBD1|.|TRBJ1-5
TGTGCCTGGAGACAGGGGGGTTCAGGACAGCCCCAGCATTTT
CAWRQGGSGQPQHF
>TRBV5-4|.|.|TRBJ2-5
TGTGCCAGCAGCTTGAGCTCCGGCAGGGGCCCCGAGACCCAGTACTTC
CASSLSSGRGPETQYF
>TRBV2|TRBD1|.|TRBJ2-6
TGTGCCAGCAGTTCGGGACAGGGTTCCTCTGGGGCCAACGTCCTGACTTTC
CASSSGQGSSGANVLTF
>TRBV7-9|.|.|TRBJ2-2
TGTGCCAGCAGCTTACGCCCTACTTCCGGGGAGCTGTTTTTT
CASSLRPTSGELFF
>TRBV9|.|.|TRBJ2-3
TGTGCCAGCAGCCCCCGGGAGCTCACAGATACGCAGTATTTT
CASSPRELTDTQYF
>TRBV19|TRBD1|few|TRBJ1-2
TGTGCCAGTAGTACTGGACAGGTCCTAACCTATGGCTACACCTTC
CASSTGQVLTYGYTF
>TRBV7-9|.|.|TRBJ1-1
TGTGCCAGCAGCTTACAGGCAGGGCTGAACACTGAAGCTTTCTTT
CASSLQAGLNTEAFF
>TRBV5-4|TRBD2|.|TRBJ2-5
TGTGCCAGCAGCTTGGGACTAGCGGGAGAGACCCAGTACTTC
CASSLGLAGETQYF
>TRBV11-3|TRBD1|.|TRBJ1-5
TGTGCCAGCAGCTCGCCGGGACAGGCCGAAAGCGGGTATCAGCCCCAGCATTTT
CASSSPGQAESGYQPQHF
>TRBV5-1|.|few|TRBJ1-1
TGCGCCAGCATCGGGAGCATGAACACTGAAGCTTTCTTT
CASIGSMNTEAFF
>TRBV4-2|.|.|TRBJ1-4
TGTGCCAGCAGCCAAGACTCACCGGGTTCCGGGTACGCAACTAATGAAAAACTGTTTTTT
CASSQDSPGSGYATNEKLFF
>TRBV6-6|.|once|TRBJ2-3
TGTGCCAGCAGTTACTGGAGAGGATACACAGATACGCAGTATTTT
CASSYWRGYTDTQYF
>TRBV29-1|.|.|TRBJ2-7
TGCAGCGTGGCAACAGGGATAGGACAGCCCTACGAGCAGTACTTC
CSVATGIGQPYEQYF
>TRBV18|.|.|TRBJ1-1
TGTGCCAGCTCACCCACCCAGGGAATGAACACTGAAGCTTTCTTT
CASSPTQGMNTEAFF
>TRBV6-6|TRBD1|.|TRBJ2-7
TGTGCCAGCACCAAACCAGGGACAGCCTACGAGCAGTACTTC
CASTKPGTAYEQYF
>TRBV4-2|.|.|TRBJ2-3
TGTGCCAGCAGCCAAGGAGAGGCCAGGACTAGCACAGATACGCAGTATTTT
CASSQGEARTSTDTQYF
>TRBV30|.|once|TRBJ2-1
TGTGCCTGGAGTGTATGGTGGACACCAATGTCCTACAATGAGCAGTTCTTC
CAWSVWWTPMSYNEQFF
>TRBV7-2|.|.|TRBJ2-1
TGTGCCAGCAGCTTAGCTGGTAGACTTGGGGGTCAGGGGGAGCAGTTCTTC
CASSLAGRLGGQGEQFF
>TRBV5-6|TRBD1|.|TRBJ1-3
TGTGCCAGCAGCTTGGGAGACAGGGGCACTGGAAACACCATATATTTT
CASSLGDRGTGNTIYF
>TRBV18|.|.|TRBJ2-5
TGTGCCAGCTCACCATTAGGAGGGGAGACCCAGTACTTC
CASSPLGGETQYF
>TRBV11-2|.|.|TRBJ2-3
TGTGCCAGCAGCTTAGATCAGGGCGATACGCAGTATTTT
CASSLDQGDTQYF
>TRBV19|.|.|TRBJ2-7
TGTGCCAGCAGTGGGGCGGTATTCTCCTACGAGCAGTACTTC
CASSGAVFSYEQYF
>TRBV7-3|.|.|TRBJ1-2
TGTGCCAGCAGCCTTCAGGGGTCTCGGGGCATTGAAAATGGCTACACCTTC
CASSLQGSRGIENGYTF
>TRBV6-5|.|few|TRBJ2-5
TGTGCCAGCAGTTACTTAGGGGTTGTAGAGACCCAGTACTTC
CASSYLGVVETQYF
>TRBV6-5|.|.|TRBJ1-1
TGTGCCAGCAGCCTATCAGGGGTCGGAGCTTTCTTT
CASSLSGVGAFF
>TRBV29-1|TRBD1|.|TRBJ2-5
TGCAGCGTTGAACGGACAGGGCCAGAGACCCAGTACTTC
CSVERTGPETQYF
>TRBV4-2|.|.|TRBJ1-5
TGTGCCAGCAGCCAAGATGCCAGGGAGGTCAATCAGCCCCAGCATTTT
CASSQDAREVNQPQHF
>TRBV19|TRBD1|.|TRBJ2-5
TGTGCCAGTGCCCTCTACAGGGGAGAGACCCAGTACTTC
CASALYRGETQYF
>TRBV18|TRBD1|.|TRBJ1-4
TGTGCCAGCTCACCCGGGACAGGGGGCAATGAAAAACTGTTTTTT
CASSPGTGGNEKLFF
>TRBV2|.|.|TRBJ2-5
TGTGCCAGCAGGGGAAATAGCGTAAGAGAGACCCAGTACTTC
CASRGNSVRETQYF
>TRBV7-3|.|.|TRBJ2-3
TGTGCCAGCAGCTCGGGTGCGGAGACAGATACGCAGTATTTT
CASSSGAETDTQYF
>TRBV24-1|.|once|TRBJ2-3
TGTGCCACCAGTGATGGTTTTAGCATTAATACGCAGTATTTT
CATSDGFSINTQYF
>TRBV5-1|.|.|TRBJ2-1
TGCGCCAGCAGCATGATAACTCAAAGCTCCTACAATGAGCAGTTCTTC
CASSMITQSSYNEQFF
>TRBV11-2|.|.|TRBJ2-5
TGTGCCAGCAGCTTAGCGCCGGGGGAGACCCAGTACTTC
CASSLAPGETQYF
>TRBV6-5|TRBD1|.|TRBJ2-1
TGTGCCAGCAGCAGGGGGCATGAGCAGTTCTTC
CASSRGHEQFF
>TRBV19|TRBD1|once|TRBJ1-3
TGTGCCAGTAGTATAACGGGACAGGGGGCATCCGGAAACACCATATATTTT
CASSITGQGASGNTIYF
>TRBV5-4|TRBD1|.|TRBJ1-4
TGTGCCAGCAGCGAGGACAGGGGAAATGAAAAACTGTTTTTT
CASSEDRGNEKLFF
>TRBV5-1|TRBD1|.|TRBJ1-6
TGCGCCAGCAGCTCCTTGTCCGGGACAGGGGCGTCACCCCTCCACTTT
CASSSLSGTGASPLHF
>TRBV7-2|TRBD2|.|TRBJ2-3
TGTGCCAGCAGCTTAAGCCCTAGCGGGAGGAGCACAGATACGCAGTATTTT
CASSLSPSGRSTDTQYF
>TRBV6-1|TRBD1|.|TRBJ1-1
TGTGCCAGCAGACAGGGGGCAAAACCCGAAGCTTTCTTT
CASRQGAKPEAFF
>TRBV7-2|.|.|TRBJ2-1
TGTGCCAGCAGCTTAACCAGGTTCAATGAGCAGTTCTTC
CASSLTRFNEQFF
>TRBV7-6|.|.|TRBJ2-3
TGTGCCAGCAGCGGAGTAGATACGCAGTATTTT
CASSGVDTQYF
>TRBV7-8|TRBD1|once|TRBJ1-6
TGTGCCAGCAGCCTCTGGGACAGTGATTCACCCCTCCACTTT
CASSLWDSDSPLHF
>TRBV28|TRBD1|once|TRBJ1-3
TGTGCCAGCAGAAACCAGGGGGTCGGAAACACCATATATTTT
CASRNQGVGNTIYF
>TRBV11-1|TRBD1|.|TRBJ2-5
TGTGCCAGCAGCTCCTTGGACAGGGGGCCTGAGACCCAGTACTTC
CASSSLDRGPETQYF
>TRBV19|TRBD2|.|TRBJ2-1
TGTGCCAGTAGTTCCCGACTAGCGGGAATATTGGATGAGCAGTTCTTC
CASSSRLAGILDEQFF
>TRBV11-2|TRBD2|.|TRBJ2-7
TGTGCCAGCAGCTTAGGGCCCACAGCGGGAGATTACGAGCAGTACTTC
CASSLGPTAGDYEQYF